The 26 T cell receptor beta chains listed next were all sequenced from one sample in a study of CD8+ T cells in alopecia areata. As for treatment: oral pan-JAK inhibitor, 5-10 mg twice daily. Extracted RNA was reverse transcribed into cDNA, the sequencing template. Some clones are missing from TCRdb's copy, which holds only in-frame ones; the method was immunoSEQ multiplex PCR. The table shows 180,000 or so clones, with roughly 60% occurring only once. The sequencing here drew on CD4+ T cells sorted from blood, taken around week 55, from a patient treated with tofacitinib. Source of these receptors: a human donor with alopecia areata.

CDR3 DNA: TGTGCCAGCAGCGACTGGGGACTTGACAATGAGCAGTTCTTC. This encodes CASSDWGLDNEQFF. J is TRBJ2-1 and V is TRBV7-9, with a tentative D call TRBD2 (6 bases). Germline V gives CDR1 SEHNR, CDR2 FQNEAQ (reference sequence). The CDR3 contains 14 residues. Trimming stripped 5 bases from V and 5 bases from J, with 13 bases between.

The rearrangement joins TRBV30 to TRBJ1-3; unclear D gene. Trimming removed 1 base from V and 5 bases from J, with 6 bases in between. CDR1 and CDR2 from the germline V gene are GTSNPN and SVGIG (reference sequence). The CDR3 totals 12 residues. The DNA of the CDR3 is TGTGCCTGGAGTGAAAGAAGAAACACCATATATTTT. Its translation is CAWSERRNTIYF.

The chain joins TRBV30 to TRBJ2-5; D is unclear. V was trimmed by 2 bases and J by 1 base, leaving 8 bases between them. The germline V gene encodes CDR1 GTSNPN and CDR2 SVGIG (reference sequence). CDR3 size: 13 residues. CDR3 sequence (DNA): TGTGCCTGGAGTTACGGGTCCCAAGAGACCCAGTACTTC. Protein sequence: CAWSYGSQETQYF.

This clone was observed a few times. The chain employs TRBV29-1 and TRBJ1-1; TRBD1 matches 8 bases. The CDR3 has 14 residues. V shed 4 bases and J 1 base; nucleotides not matched to a gene: 5. Germline CDR1 SQVTM, CDR2 ANQGSEA. The CDR3 DNA follows: TGCAGCGTTGGGGGAGACAGGGGGAACACTGAAGCTTTCTTT. Amino acids: CSVGGDRGNTEAFF.

The chain combines TRBV11-2 with TRBJ1-1; TRBD1 might be the D (6 bases). V lost 5 bases and J lost 0, with 13 bases in between. The CDR3 contains 15 residues. The germline CDR1 and CDR2 sequences are SGHAT and FQNNGV. CDR3 in amino acids: CASSPRGGLNTEAFF. In DNA, the CDR3 is TGTGCCAGCAGCCCAAGGGGGGGCCTGAACACTGAAGCTTTCTTT.

This chain connects TRBV30 to TRBJ1-2; D gene unclear. V was cut by 0 bases and J by 8 bases, with 13 bases left in between. Per germline, CDR1 GTSNPN and CDR2 SVGIG (reference sequence). This CDR3 comprises 13 residues. CDR3 in DNA: TGTGCCTGGAGTGTACAACGAGGAGGCGGCTACACCTTC. It codes for CAWSVQRGGGYTF.

V and J are TRBV4-2 and TRBJ2-3; 9 bases fit TRBD2. The CDR3 covers 16 residues. V gave up 4 bases and J gave up 8 bases; unmatched junction bases: 13. The germline V gene encodes CDR1 LGHNA and CDR2 YNFKEQ. As DNA, the CDR3 is TGTGCCAGCAGCCTTTCCGGCGGGGGGGCCCCGGGTACGCAGTATTTT. Protein: CASSLSGGGAPGTQYF.

The gene calls are TRBV7-2 and TRBJ2-1, with 8 nucleotides matching TRBD2. The V gene end was trimmed by 7 bases and the J gene end by 6 bases; junction bases not matched to a gene: 8. Germline V CDR1 and CDR2: SGHTA, FQGNSA. The CDR3 is made up of 14 amino acids. DNA of the CDR3: TGTGCCAGCACCATTTCCCGGGGGGGCAATGAGCAGTTCTTC. This sequence encodes CASTISRGGNEQFF.

This rearrangement joins TRBV29-1 to TRBJ2-7, with D possibly being TRBD2 (6 bases). This CDR3 contains 12 residues. Deletions cut 5 bases from V and 4 bases from J, with 12 bases between. Germline CDR1 reads SQVTM; CDR2 reads ANQGSEA. The CDR3 sequence is CSVRSGSYEQYF. CDR3 in DNA: TGCAGCGTTCGATCCGGGAGTTACGAGCAGTACTTC.

The genes are TRBV7-6 and TRBJ1-6, with D uncertain. V was shortened by 1 base and J by 14 bases, with 18 bases between the two germline ends. The CDR3 contains 15 residues. The germline gives CDR1 SGHVS, CDR2 FNYEAQ. The CDR3 loop is CASSLERESILALHF. The CDR3 region has the DNA TGTGCCAGCAGCTTAGAAAGGGAATCAATTCTGGCCCTCCACTTT.

The chain combines TRBV7-2 with TRBJ2-2; D unclear. The CDR3 consists of 12 residues. CDR1 and CDR2 from the germline V gene are SGHTA and FQGNSA. V was pared by 3 bases and J by 6 bases, with 5 bases between. The CDR3 sequence: CASSFVSGELFF. The CDR3 DNA follows: TGTGCCAGCAGCTTTGTCTCCGGGGAGCTGTTTTTT. Complete variable domain (other parts from reference TRBV7-2 and TRBJ2-2): GAGVSQSPSNKVTEKGKDVELRCDPISGHTALYWYRQSLGQGLEFLIYFQGNSAPDKSGLPSDRFSAERTGGSVSTLTIQRTQQEDSAVYLCASSFVSGELFFGEGSRLTVL.

The sample holds a few counts of this clone. This sequence joins TRBV4-1 and TRBJ1-2; D not resolved. CDR3 size: 16 residues. Germline V gene sequence: CDR1 MGHRA, CDR2 YSYEKL. The V gene lost 0 bases and the J gene lost 1 base, with 12 bases spanning the gap. The CDR3 is CASSQDNSLLNYGYTF. The CDR3 region has the DNA TGCGCCAGCAGCCAAGATAATAGTTTACTTAACTATGGCTACACCTTC.

This clone came up a few times. Other DNA sequences in the same sample also yield this CDR3. The chain joins TRBV25-1 to TRBJ1-2, with D hard to call. V lost 2 bases and J 4 bases, leaving 11 bases between the germline ends. The CDR3 covers 14 residues. Germline V gene data show CDR1 as MGHDK and CDR2 as SYGVNS. Here the CDR3 DNA reads TGTGCCAGCAGTGAACGATGGTCCGTCTATGGCTACACCTTC. Protein sequence: CASSERWSVYGYTF.

The rearrangement joins TRBV9 to TRBJ2-3; 7 nucleotides line up with TRBD1. Germline loops: CDR1 SGDLS, CDR2 YYNGEE. CDR3 length: 16 residues. Trimming at V came to 0 bases and at J to 0 bases, leaving 4 bases not matched to a gene. The CDR3 protein is CASSVVAGGSTDTQYF. The CDR3 nucleotides read TGTGCCAGCAGCGTAGTGGCAGGGGGTAGCACAGATACGCAGTATTTT. The complete variable domain, with remaining parts taken from reference TRBV9 and TRBJ2-3, reads DSGVTQTPKHLITATGQRVTLRCSPRSGDLSVYWYQQSLDQGLQFLIQYYNGEERAKGNILERFSAQQFPDLHSELNLSSLELGDSALYFCASSVVAGGSTDTQYFGPGTRLTVL.

The chain combines TRBV5-5 with TRBJ2-4; 7 nucleotides align to TRBD1. Trimming took 4 bases from V and 3 from J; bases not matched to a gene: 7. The CDR3 loop spans 15 amino acids. From germline, CDR1 is SGHKS and CDR2 YYEKEE (reference sequence). In nucleotides, the CDR3 is TGTGCCAGCAGCCAGGGGGATTCAGACAAAAACATTCAGTACTTC. Its protein is CASSQGDSDKNIQYF.

The V call is TRBV5-1, the J call TRBJ2-5, with D maybe TRBD1 (6 bases). V lost 4 bases and J lost 1, with 14 bases in between. This CDR3 is 15 amino acids long. Looked up from germline, CDR1 is SGHRS and CDR2 is YFSETQ. DNA for the CDR3: TGCGCCAGCAGCCCGGGACACAGCATCCAAGAGACCCAGTACTTC. It yields the protein CASSPGHSIQETQYF.

A word on this clone: Other DNA sequences within the sample encode an identical CDR3. This chain connects TRBV19 to TRBJ2-7; TRBD1 agrees at 7 bases. This CDR3 is 11 amino acids long. V was pared by 8 bases and J by 2 bases, with 0 bases of the junction left unmatched. From germline, CDR1 is LNHDA and CDR2 SQIVND (reference sequence). The CDR3 DNA reads as TGTGCCAGTGGACAGGCCTACGAGCAGTACTTC. It is translated as CASGQAYEQYF.

The gene calls are TRBV30 and TRBJ1-4; no firm D call. The germline gives CDR1 GTSNPN, CDR2 SVGIG (reference sequence). The CDR3 has 13 amino acids. Trimming removed 2 bases at V and 7 bases at J, with 11 bases between. The CDR3 reads CAWSKRVVEKLFF. The CDR3 DNA reads as TGTGCCTGGAGTAAGAGGGTTGTTGAAAAACTGTTTTTT.

The rearrangement joins TRBV30 to TRBJ1-2; 8 bases fit TRBD1. The CDR3 covers 14 residues. Germline CDR1 GTSNPN, CDR2 SVGIG (reference sequence). The trim removed 0 bases at V and 3 bases at J, leaving 3 bases unmatched. The CDR3 protein is CAWSVLTGDYGYTF. In nucleotides, the CDR3 is TGTGCCTGGAGTGTCCTGACAGGGGACTATGGCTACACCTTC.

Concerning this clone: The same CDR3 also results from other DNA sequences found in this sample. The chain has TRBV30 and TRBJ1-1; D is uncertain. With 0 bases removed from V and 4 bases from J, the gap between germline ends came to 3 bases. The CDR3 is 11 residues long. The germline CDR1 and CDR2 sequences are GTSNPN and SVGIG (reference sequence). This chain's CDR3 is CAWSVSTEAFF. The CDR3 DNA sequence: TGTGCCTGGAGTGTCTCCACTGAAGCTTTCTTT.

The chain joins TRBV7-8 to TRBJ1-6, with 7 bases that match TRBD1. J lost 7 bases, V lost 4 bases, and 7 bases had no gene match. The CDR3 spans 15 residues. Germline V gene sequence: CDR1 SGHVS, CDR2 FQNEAQ. The CDR3 spells CASSSPTGSNSPLHF. The CDR3 DNA reads TGTGCCAGCAGCTCCCCGACAGGGTCGAATTCACCCCTCCACTTT.

The rearrangement links TRBV29-1 to TRBJ1-2, with a possible D match to TRBD1 (6 bases). The germline CDR1 and CDR2 sequences are SQVTM and ANQGSEA. CDR3 length equals 12 residues. The V end lost 7 bases, the J end lost 7 bases, and 16 bases lay between the germline ends. In DNA, the CDR3 is TGCAGCGCTTACAGGGACTGGCCTGGCTACACCTTC. This codes for CSAYRDWPGYTF.

This clone was picked up a small number of times. The chain combines TRBV29-1 with TRBJ1-2, with D perhaps matching TRBD1 (6 bases). Germline V gene data show CDR1 as SQVTM and CDR2 as ANQGSEA. This CDR3 has 12 residues. CDR3 nucleotides: TGCGTGACTGGGGGAGGGGGCTATGGCTACACCTTC. Translated: CVTGGGGYGYTF.

The chain joins TRBV2 to TRBJ2-7; 10 bases match TRBD2. CDR3 size: 17 residues. The V gene end was trimmed by 3 bases and the J gene end by 5 bases; junction bases not matched to a gene: 13. From germline, CDR1 is SNHLY and CDR2 FYNNEI. The CDR3 reads CASSDSKRGGLWDEQYF. The CDR3 region has the DNA TGTGCCAGCAGTGACTCAAAGCGGGGGGGCCTTTGGGACGAGCAGTACTTC.

The chain couples TRBV29-1 to TRBJ2-5, with a weak D call TRBD2 (6 bases). The tail of the sequence fits TRBJ2-7 better, so the J call may be wrong. The germline CDR1 and CDR2 sequences are SQVTM and ANQGSEA. CDR3 length: 13 amino acids. The CDR3 is CSAGDSTYYEQYF. The CDR3 DNA follows: TGCAGCGCGGGGGACTCGACCTACTACGAGCAGTACTTC.

The chain recombines TRBV7-2 with TRBJ2-7, with TRBD1 identical over 9 bases. CDR1 and CDR2 from the germline V gene are SGHTA and FQGNSA. The CDR3 runs 14 residues. J lost 2 bases, V lost 4 bases, and 3 bases had no gene match. The CDR3 loop reads CASSSGTGTYEQYF. The CDR3 coding sequence is TGTGCCAGCAGCTCCGGGACAGGGACCTACGAGCAGTACTTC.